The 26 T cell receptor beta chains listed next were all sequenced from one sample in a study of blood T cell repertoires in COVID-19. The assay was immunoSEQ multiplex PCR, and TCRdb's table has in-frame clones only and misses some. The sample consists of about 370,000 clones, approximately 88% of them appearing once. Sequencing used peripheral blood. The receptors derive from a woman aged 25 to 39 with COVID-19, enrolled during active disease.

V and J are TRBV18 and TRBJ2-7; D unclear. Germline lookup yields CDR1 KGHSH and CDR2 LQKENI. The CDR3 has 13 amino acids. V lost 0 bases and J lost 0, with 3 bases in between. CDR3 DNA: TGTGCCAGCTCACCACCCCGCTCCTACGAGCAGTACTTC. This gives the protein CASSPPRSYEQYF. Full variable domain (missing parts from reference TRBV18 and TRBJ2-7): NAGVMQNPRHLVRRRGQEARLRCSPMKGHSHVYWYRQLPEEGLKFMVYLQKENIIDESGMPKERFSAEFPKEGPSILRIQQVVRGDSAAYFCASSPPRSYEQYFGPGTRLTVT.

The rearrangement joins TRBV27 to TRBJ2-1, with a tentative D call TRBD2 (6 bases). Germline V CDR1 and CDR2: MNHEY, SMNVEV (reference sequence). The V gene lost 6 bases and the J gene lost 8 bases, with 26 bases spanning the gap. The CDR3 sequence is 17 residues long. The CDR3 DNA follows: TGTGCCAGCAGACTCTTCTCAGGACTACTCAGACACGATGAGCAGTTCTTC. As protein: CASRLFSGLLRHDEQFF.

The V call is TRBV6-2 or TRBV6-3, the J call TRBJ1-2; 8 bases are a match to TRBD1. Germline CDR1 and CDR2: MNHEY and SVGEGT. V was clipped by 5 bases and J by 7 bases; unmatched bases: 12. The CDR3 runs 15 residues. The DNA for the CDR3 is TGTGCCAGCAGTCGAGCGAACTCAGGGGGCCGTGGCTACACCTTC. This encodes CASSRANSGGRGYTF.

The CDR3 protein is CASSARTSGSRRDTGELFF. The CDR3 DNA reads TGTGCCAGCAGCGCAAGGACTAGCGGGAGTCGACGTGACACCGGGGAGCTGTTTTTT. The chain links TRBV9 to TRBJ2-2; 13 nucleotides agree with TRBD2. V lost 3 bases to trimming and J lost 3 bases; unmatched junction nucleotides: 11. Germline assignment: CDR1 SGDLS and CDR2 YYNGEE. This CDR3 contains 19 residues.

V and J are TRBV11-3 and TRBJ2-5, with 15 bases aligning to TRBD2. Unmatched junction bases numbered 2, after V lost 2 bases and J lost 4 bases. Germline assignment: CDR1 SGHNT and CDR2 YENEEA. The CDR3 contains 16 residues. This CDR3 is CASSLRTSGRGETQYF. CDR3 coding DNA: TGTGCCAGCAGCTTACGGACTAGCGGGAGGGGAGAGACCCAGTACTTC.

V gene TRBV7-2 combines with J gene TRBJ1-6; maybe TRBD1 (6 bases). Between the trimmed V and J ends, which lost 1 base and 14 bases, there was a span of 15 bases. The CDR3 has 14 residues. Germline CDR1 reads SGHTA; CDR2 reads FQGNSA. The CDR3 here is CASSLEAGVTALHF. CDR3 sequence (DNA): TGTGCCAGCAGCTTAGAGGCAGGGGTGACGGCCCTCCACTTT.

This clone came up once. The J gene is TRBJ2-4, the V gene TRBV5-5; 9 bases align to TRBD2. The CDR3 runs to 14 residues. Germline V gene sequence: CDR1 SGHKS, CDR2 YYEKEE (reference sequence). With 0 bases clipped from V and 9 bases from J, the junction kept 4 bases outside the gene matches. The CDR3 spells CASSLEAGGGIQYF. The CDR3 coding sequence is TGTGCCAGCAGCTTGGAGGCGGGAGGGGGCATTCAGTACTTC.

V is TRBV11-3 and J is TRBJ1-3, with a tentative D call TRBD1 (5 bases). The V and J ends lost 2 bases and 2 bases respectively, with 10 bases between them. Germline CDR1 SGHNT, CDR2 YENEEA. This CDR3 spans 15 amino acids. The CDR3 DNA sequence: TGTGCCAGCAGCTTAAGCGCAGGGACTGGAAACACCATATATTTT. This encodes CASSLSAGTGNTIYF.

CDR3 sequence reads: CASSLRQGHNTEAFF. In nucleotides, the CDR3 is TGTGCCAGCAGCTTACGGCAGGGGCATAACACTGAAGCTTTCTTT. This chain uses TRBV7-8 with TRBJ1-1; possible D gene TRBD1, 6 bases. Germline V gene sequence: CDR1 SGHVS, CDR2 FQNEAQ. Trimming left V 2 bases short and J 2 bases short, with 12 bases between. The CDR3 extends over 15 amino acids.

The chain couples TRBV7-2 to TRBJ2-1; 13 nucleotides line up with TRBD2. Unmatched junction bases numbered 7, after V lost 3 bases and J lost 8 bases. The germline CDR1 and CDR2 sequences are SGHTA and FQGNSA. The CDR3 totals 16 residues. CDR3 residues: CASSLTSGGLRDEQFF. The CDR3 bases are TGTGCCAGCAGCTTGACTAGCGGGGGGCTCCGCGATGAGCAGTTCTTC.

This CDR3 reads CASSYRRPGLGETQYF. The CDR3 nucleotides read TGTGCCAGCAGTTACCGTCGACCGGGGTTGGGGGAGACCCAGTACTTC. The chain links TRBV6-5 to TRBJ2-5, with a tentative D call TRBD2 (5 bases). CDR1 and CDR2 from the germline V gene are MNHEY and SVGAGI. Trimming took 2 bases from V and 5 from J, leaving 18 bases between them. This CDR3 is built from 16 residues.

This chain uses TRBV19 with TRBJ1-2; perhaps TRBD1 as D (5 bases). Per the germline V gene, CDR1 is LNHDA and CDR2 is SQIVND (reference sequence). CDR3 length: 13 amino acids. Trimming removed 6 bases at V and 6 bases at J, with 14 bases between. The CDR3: CASRIQGGDGYTF. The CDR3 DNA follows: TGTGCCAGTAGAATTCAGGGTGGGGATGGCTACACCTTC. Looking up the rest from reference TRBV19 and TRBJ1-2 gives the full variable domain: DGGITQSPKYLFRKEGQNVTLSCEQNLNHDAMYWYRQDPGQGLRLIYYSQIVNDFQKGDIAEGYSVSREKKESFPLTVTSAQKNPTAFYLCASRIQGGDGYTFGSGTRLTVV.

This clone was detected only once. DNA for the CDR3: TGTGCCAGCAGCTTGGGACACTCTGGAAACACCATATATTTT. This codes for CASSLGHSGNTIYF. This chain links TRBV7-6 with TRBJ1-3, with TRBD1 as a possible D gene (6 bases). Germline V gives CDR1 SGHVS, CDR2 FNYEAQ. This CDR3 is built from 14 residues. Trimming removed 3 bases at V and 0 bases at J, with 6 bases between. The whole variable domain, remainder taken from reference TRBV7-6 and TRBJ1-3, is GAGVSQSPRYKVTKRGQDVALRCDPISGHVSLYWYRQALGQGPEFLTYFNYEAQQDKSGLPNDRFSAERPEGSISTLTIQRTEQRDSAMYRCASSLGHSGNTIYFGEGSWLTVV.

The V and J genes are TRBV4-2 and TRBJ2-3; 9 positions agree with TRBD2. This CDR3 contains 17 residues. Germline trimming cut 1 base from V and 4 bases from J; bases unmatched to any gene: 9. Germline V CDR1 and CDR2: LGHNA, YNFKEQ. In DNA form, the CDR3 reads TGTGCCAGCAGCCAAGTCTCCTCAGCGGGAGGTGCAGATACGCAGTATTTT. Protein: CASSQVSSAGGADTQYF.

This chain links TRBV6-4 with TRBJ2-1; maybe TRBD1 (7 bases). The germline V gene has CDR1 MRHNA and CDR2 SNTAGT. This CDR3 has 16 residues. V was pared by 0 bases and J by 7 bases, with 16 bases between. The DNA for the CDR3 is TGTGCCAGCAGTGACTCAGGAGGGGGCCCCGGGAATGAGCAGTTCTTC. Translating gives CASSDSGGGPGNEQFF.

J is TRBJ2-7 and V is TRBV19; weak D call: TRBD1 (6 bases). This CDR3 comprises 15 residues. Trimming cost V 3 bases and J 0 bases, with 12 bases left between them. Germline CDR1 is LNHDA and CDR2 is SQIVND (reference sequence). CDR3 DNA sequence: TGTGCCAGTAGTATCGGCAGGGGAAGCTCCTACGAGCAGTACTTC. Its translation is CASSIGRGSSYEQYF.

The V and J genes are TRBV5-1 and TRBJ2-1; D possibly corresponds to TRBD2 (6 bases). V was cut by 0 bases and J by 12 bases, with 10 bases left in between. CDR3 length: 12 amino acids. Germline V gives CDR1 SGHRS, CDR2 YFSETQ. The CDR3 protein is CASSLAGVAQFF. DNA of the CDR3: TGCGCCAGCAGCTTGGCGGGGGTAGCGCAGTTCTTC.

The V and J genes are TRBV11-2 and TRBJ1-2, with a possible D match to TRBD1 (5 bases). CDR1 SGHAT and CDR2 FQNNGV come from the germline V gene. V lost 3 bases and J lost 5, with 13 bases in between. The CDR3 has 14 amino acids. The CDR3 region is CASSFPDSSYGYTF. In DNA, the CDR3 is TGTGCCAGCAGCTTTCCCGACAGCTCATATGGCTACACCTTC.

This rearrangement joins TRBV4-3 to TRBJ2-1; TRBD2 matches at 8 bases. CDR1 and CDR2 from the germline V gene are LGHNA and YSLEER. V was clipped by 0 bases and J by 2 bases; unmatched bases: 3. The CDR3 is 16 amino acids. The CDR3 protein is CASSQEPAGAYNEQFF. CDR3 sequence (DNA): TGCGCCAGCAGCCAAGAGCCAGCGGGGGCCTACAATGAGCAGTTCTTC.

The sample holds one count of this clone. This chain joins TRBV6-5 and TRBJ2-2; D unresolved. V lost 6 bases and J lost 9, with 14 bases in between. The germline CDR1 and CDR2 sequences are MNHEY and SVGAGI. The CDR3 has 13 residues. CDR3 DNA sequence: TGTGCCAGCAGGCCTTCTAGAGGATGGGAGCTGTTTTTT. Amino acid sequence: CASRPSRGWELFF.

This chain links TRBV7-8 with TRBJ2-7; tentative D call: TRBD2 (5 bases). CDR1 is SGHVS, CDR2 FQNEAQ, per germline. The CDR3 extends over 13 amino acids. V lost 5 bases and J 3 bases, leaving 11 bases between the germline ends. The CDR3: CASSRRSRYEQYF. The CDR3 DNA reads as TGTGCCAGCAGCCGGAGGTCTCGCTACGAGCAGTACTTC.

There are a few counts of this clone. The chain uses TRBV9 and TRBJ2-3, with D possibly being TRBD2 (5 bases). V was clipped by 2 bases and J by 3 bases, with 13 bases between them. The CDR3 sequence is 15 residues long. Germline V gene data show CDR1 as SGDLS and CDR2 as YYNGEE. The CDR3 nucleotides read TGTGCCAGCAGCGTTGGGAGCCCCCAGACAGATACGCAGTATTTT. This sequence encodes CASSVGSPQTDTQYF.

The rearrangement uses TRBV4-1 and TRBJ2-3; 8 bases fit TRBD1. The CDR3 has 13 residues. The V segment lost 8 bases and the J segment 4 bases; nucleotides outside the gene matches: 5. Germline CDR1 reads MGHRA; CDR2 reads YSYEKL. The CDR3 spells CASSTGGPDTQYF. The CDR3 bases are TGCGCCAGCTCTACAGGGGGGCCAGATACGCAGTATTTT.

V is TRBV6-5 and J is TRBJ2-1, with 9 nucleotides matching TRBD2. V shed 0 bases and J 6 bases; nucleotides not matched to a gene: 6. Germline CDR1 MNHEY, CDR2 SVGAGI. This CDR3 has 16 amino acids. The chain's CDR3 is CASSYSTGGRANEQFF. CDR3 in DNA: TGTGCCAGCAGTTACTCGACCGGCGGGAGGGCCAATGAGCAGTTCTTC.

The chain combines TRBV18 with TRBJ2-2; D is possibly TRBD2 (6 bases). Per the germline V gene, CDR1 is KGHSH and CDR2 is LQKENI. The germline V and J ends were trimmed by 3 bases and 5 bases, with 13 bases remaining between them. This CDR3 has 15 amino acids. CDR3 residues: CASSPPGADTGELFF. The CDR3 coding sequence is TGTGCCAGCTCACCTCCGGGAGCGGATACCGGGGAGCTGTTTTTT.

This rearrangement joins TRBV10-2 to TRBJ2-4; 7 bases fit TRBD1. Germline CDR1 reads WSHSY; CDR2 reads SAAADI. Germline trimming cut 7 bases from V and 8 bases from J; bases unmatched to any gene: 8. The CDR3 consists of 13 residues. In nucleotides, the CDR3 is TGCGCCAGCAACCCTACAGGGGTTGACATTCAGTACTTC. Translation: CASNPTGVDIQYF.